The subject of this entry is one T cell receptor (beta chain). Antigen: not known. These data are taken from a study of CD8 T cells in ankylosing spondylitis. Study-level findings and limits: There was a TCR beta motif, made of several highly homologous variants, that appeared characteristic of ankylosing spondylitis blood. According to the report, clones linked to the disease were significantly enriched in matched synovial fluid samples taken from ankylosing spondylitis patients.

Each CDR3 protein gets one entry after TCRdb re-called the 5' RACE reads with MiXCR. The table lists 750,000 to 850,000 distinct CDR3 sequences, approximately 12% of them singletons, with around 0.51% in the top ten. Trimming stripped 8 bases from V and 0 bases from J, with 14 bases between. Germline loops: CDR1 LNHNV, CDR2 YYDKDF (reference sequence). CDR3 length: 14 amino acids. Sequences were obtained from blood, either unsorted or a sorted T cell fraction (not recorded which). The V and J genes are TRBV15 and TRBJ2-7; unclear D gene. This receptor was taken from a male donor with ankylosing spondylitis. The CDR3 DNA reads as TGTGCCACCTCTGTCCGTCAGTCCTCCTACGAGCAGTACTTC. Amino acids: CATSVRQSSYEQYF. The complete variable domain, with remaining parts taken from reference TRBV15 and TRBJ2-7, reads DAMVIQNPRYQVTQFGKPVTLSCSQTLNHNVMYWYQQKSSQAPKLLFHYYDKDFNNEADTPDNFQSRRPNTSFCFLDIRSPGLGDTAMYLCATSVRQSSYEQYFGPGTRLTVT.